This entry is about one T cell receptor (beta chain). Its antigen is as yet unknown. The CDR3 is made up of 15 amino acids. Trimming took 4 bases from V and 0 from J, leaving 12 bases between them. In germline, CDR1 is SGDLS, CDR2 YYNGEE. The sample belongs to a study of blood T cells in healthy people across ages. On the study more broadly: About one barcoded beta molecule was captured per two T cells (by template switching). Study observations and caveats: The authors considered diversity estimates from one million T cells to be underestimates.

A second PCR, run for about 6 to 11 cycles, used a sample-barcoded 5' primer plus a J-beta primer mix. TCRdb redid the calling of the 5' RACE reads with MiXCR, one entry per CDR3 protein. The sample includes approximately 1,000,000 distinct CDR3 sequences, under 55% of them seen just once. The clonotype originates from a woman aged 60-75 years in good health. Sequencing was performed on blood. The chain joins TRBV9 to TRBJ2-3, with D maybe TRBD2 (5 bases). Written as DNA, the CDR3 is TGTGCCAGCAGCTTAAGATGGACTAGCACAGATACGCAGTATTTT. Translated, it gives CASSLRWTSTDTQYF.